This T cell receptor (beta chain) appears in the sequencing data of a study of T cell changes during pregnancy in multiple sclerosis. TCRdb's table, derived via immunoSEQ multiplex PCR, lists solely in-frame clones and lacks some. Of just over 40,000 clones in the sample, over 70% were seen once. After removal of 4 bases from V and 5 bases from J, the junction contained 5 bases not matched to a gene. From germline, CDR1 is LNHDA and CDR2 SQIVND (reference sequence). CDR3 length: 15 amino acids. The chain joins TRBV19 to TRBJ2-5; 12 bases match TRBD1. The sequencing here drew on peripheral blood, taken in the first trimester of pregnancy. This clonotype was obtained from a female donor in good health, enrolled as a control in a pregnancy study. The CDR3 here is CASSTGTGGTETQYF. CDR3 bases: TGTGCCAGTAGTACCGGGACAGGGGGCACGGAGACCCAGTACTTC.